The rows below give T cell receptor beta chains drawn from one sample of a study of beta chain features in type 1 diabetes. Method: immunoSEQ multiplex PCR; TCRdb's copy keeps in-frame clones and lacks some. The table has about 360,000 clones, roughly an eighth seen once. Sequencing used naive CD4+ T cells from blood. The receptor set was obtained from a man between 18 and 35 years old in good health. CDR3s include the opening cysteine and the closing phenylalanine or tryptophan. Each record gives: D gene, J gene, V gene, clone size, CDR3 protein, CDR3 DNA. The D gene is left open where the match is weak. Clone size is stated in some rows and not others, as once, few, many or a class when expanded.

TRBD1,TRBJ2-2,TRBV7-2,few,CASTTLRGRRTGELFF,TGTGCCAGCACTACCCTCAGGGGGCGTCGGACCGGGGAGCTGTTTTTT
TRBD2,TRBJ2-2,TRBV5-1,.,CASTPSGGSETGELFF,TGCGCCAGCACCCCTTCGGGGGGGTCGGAGACCGGGGAGCTGTTTTTT
.,TRBJ2-3,TRBV20-1,few,CSAYKDTQYF,TGCAGTGCTTACAAGGATACGCAGTATTTT
TRBD1,TRBJ2-7,TRBV5-1,.,CASSLGQGYSYEQYF,TGCGCCAGCAGCTTAGGACAGGGATACTCCTACGAGCAGTACTTC
.,TRBJ2-3,TRBV5-1,few,CASSTRQTSNTDTQYF,TGCGCCAGCAGCACCAGACAGACTTCGAACACAGATACGCAGTATTTT
.,TRBJ2-2,TRBV9,.,CASSVLGLNTGELFF,TGTGCCAGCAGCGTACTGGGACTGAACACCGGGGAGCTGTTTTTT
TRBD2,TRBJ2-5,TRBV11-2,few,CASTFGRGGRETQYF,TGTGCCAGTACCTTTGGACGGGGGGGCCGCGAGACCCAGTACTTC
TRBD1,TRBJ1-6,TRBV7-6,.,CASSLEERGQGNSPLHF,TGTGCCAGCAGCTTAGAGGAAAGGGGACAGGGGAATTCACCCCTCCACTTT
.,TRBJ1-2,TRBV19,few,CASSIVTVEGYTF,TGTGCCAGTAGTATAGTTACAGTAGAAGGCTACACCTTC
TRBD2,TRBJ2-7,TRBV27,.,CASSSGLAEQYF,TGTGCCAGCAGTTCGGGACTAGCGGAGCAGTACTTC
TRBD2,TRBJ2-2,TRBV4-2,.,CASSPIYSGSDTGELFF,TGTGCCAGCAGCCCGATCTACAGCGGGAGTGACACCGGGGAGCTGTTTTTT
TRBD2,TRBJ2-2,TRBV28,.,CASKTSGKEGGELFF,TGTGCCAGCAAAACTAGCGGGAAGGAGGGAGGGGAGCTGTTTTTT
TRBD1,TRBJ2-7,TRBV4-1,.,CASSQVGGRYEQYF,TGCGCCAGCAGCCAAGTAGGGGGCCGGTACGAGCAGTACTTC
.,TRBJ2-7,TRBV7-2,few,CASSLSPGVAYEQYF,TGTGCCAGCAGCTTAAGCCCAGGGGTCGCGTACGAGCAGTACTTC
TRBD2,TRBJ2-5,TRBV10-3,.,CAIKKETSDLETQYF,TGTGCCATCAAGAAGGAGACTAGCGACTTGGAGACCCAGTACTTC
TRBD2,TRBJ2-7,TRBV28,few,CASSSPRLAGGRDLF,TGTGCCAGCAGTTCCCCTCGACTAGCGGGAGGGCGGGACCTTTTC
TRBD1,TRBJ1-2,TRBV30,.,CAWGQGDYGYTF,TGTGCCTGGGGACAGGGAGACTATGGCTACACCTTC